The present T cell receptor beta chain was sequenced within a study of radiation and T cells in renal cell carcinoma. This CDR3 spans 14 amino acids. V shed 2 bases, J shed 7 bases, and the junction held 5 bases outside the gene matches. Germline V gives CDR1 LNHDA, CDR2 SQIVND (reference sequence). Time point noted: blood 2 weeks post-SBRT. Noted treatment: 15 Gy SBRT to primary tumor, nephrectomy 4 weeks later. Sequencing used immunoSEQ multiplex PCR; TCRdb keeps in-frame clones, though not all of them. In the table there are some 130,000 clones, roughly four fifths of which are singletons. The chain couples TRBV19 to TRBJ2-4; 7 positions agree with TRBD2. The receptor comes from a woman between 55 and 75 years old with renal cell carcinoma. The sequenced sample was blood, obtained from a patient whose treatment included radiotherapy and nephrectomy. The DNA for the CDR3 is TGTGCCAGTAGTATACCCGACGGGGGGAACATTCAGTACTTC. It specifies CASSIPDGGNIQYF. Variable domain in full (rest from reference TRBV19 and TRBJ2-4): DGGITQSPKYLFRKEGQNVTLSCEQNLNHDAMYWYRQDPGQGLRLIYYSQIVNDFQKGDIAEGYSVSREKKESFPLTVTSAQKNPTAFYLCASSIPDGGNIQYFGAGTRLSVL.